Shown below are 32 T cell receptor beta chains from a single sample sequenced in a study of T cells in Graves' hyperthyroidism and ophthalmopathy. TCR beta CDR3 regions were amplified from RNA transcripts. An initial round of RT-PCR targeting the TCR CDR3 relied on the HTBI primer set. A single record per CDR3 protein comes from TCRdb applying MiXCR to the multiplex PCR reads. In the table there are fewer than 550,000 distinct CDR3 sequences, roughly 14% of which are singletons. The sequencing input was blood. The receptors originated from a woman between 18 and 30 years old with Graves' hyperthyroidism.

V gene TRBV2 combines with J gene TRBJ1-1; D not resolved. Deletions cut 5 bases from V and 5 bases from J, with 15 bases between. The CDR3 sequence is 14 residues long. Germline V gives CDR1 SNHLY, CDR2 FYNNEI. Written as DNA, the CDR3 is TGTGCCAGCAGTTCTGCGGAAGGGAAGACTGAAGCTTTCTTT. Translated, it gives CASSSAEGKTEAFF.

This clonotype was detected many times. The J gene is TRBJ2-5, the V gene TRBV12-3 or TRBV12-4; weak D call: TRBD2 (6 bases). The CDR3 contains 14 residues. With 4 bases removed from V and 3 bases from J, the gap between germline ends came to 12 bases. CDR3 amino acids: CASSWGLEEETQYF. The CDR3 nucleotides are TGTGCCAGCAGTTGGGGACTTGAAGAAGAGACCCAGTACTTC.

This clonotype was picked up many times. The rearrangement uses TRBV20-1 and TRBJ2-1; 7 nucleotides line up with TRBD1. The CDR3 is 14 residues long. The junction had 11 bases not matched to a gene; V was cut back by 5 bases and J by 7 bases. Germline-derived CDR1 and CDR2 are DFQATT and SNEGSKA (reference sequence). The DNA for the CDR3 is TGCAGTGCTCTCCTAGGCTTGACAGGGAATGAGCAGTTCTTC. Translation: CSALLGLTGNEQFF.

This clonotype occurred a few times. The rearrangement joins TRBV20-1 to TRBJ1-2; weak D call: TRBD1 (6 bases). The CDR3 totals 12 residues. Germline values: CDR1 DFQATT, CDR2 SNEGSKA (reference sequence). The V end was cut by 5 bases, the J end by 10 bases, with 17 bases between. The CDR3 DNA reads TGCAGTGCTTCCACCGGGACACCCTACTACACCTTC. Translation gives CSASTGTPYYTF.

V is TRBV11-2 and J is TRBJ2-1; 10 nucleotides match TRBD2. Trimming removed 3 bases from V and 0 bases from J; junction bases left unmatched: 17. This CDR3 spans 21 amino acids. Germline lookup yields CDR1 SGHAT and CDR2 FQNNGV. The CDR3 protein is CASSFSRWTSGLGSSYNEQFF. CDR3 in DNA: TGTGCCAGCAGCTTCAGTAGGTGGACTAGCGGTTTGGGGAGCTCCTACAATGAGCAGTTCTTC. The entire variable domain, with the rest obtained from reference TRBV11-2 and TRBJ2-1, is as follows: EAGVAQSPRYKIIEKRQSVAFWCNPISGHATLYWYQQILGQGPKLLIQFQNNGVVDDSQLPKDRFSAERLKGVDSTLKIQPAKLEDSAVYLCASSFSRWTSGLGSSYNEQFFGPGTRLTVL.

At least ten counts were recorded for this clonotype. This chain links TRBV20-1 with TRBJ1-1; D is unresolved. V lost 1 base and J 1 base, leaving 10 bases between the germline ends. Germline V CDR1 and CDR2: DFQATT, SNEGSKA (reference sequence). CDR3 length equals 14 residues. CDR3 DNA sequence: TGCAGTGCTAGAGGCTTTAAGGAGAACACTGAAGCTTTCTTT. This translates into CSARGFKENTEAFF.

This clonotype was seen at least ten times. The CDR3, as DNA: TGTGCCAGCAGCCCGGCCGGGACAGGGGGCAAGTTGGGAGAGACCCAGTACTTC. Its translation is CASSPAGTGGKLGETQYF. The V and J genes are TRBV7-9 and TRBJ2-5; 12 nucleotides match TRBD1. The CDR3 runs to 18 residues. V dropped 5 bases and J dropped 4; count of bases not matched to a gene: 14. Germline V gene data show CDR1 as SEHNR and CDR2 as FQNEAQ (reference sequence).

This clonotype was found many times. The V and J genes are TRBV28 and TRBJ1-1; TRBD1 aligns across 7 bases. The CDR3 covers 14 residues. The germline V gene has CDR1 MDHEN and CDR2 SYDVKM. V was pared by 3 bases and J by 0 bases, with 1 base of the junction left unmatched. The CDR3 region is CASSFGTVNTEAFF. CDR3 DNA: TGTGCCAGCAGTTTTGGGACAGTGAACACTGAAGCTTTCTTT.

This clonotype was seen only a few times. The rearrangement joins TRBV10-3 to TRBJ1-2; the D gene is possibly TRBD1 (5 bases). Germline V gene data show CDR1 as ENHRY and CDR2 as SYGVKD. The CDR3 has 15 residues. Trimming took off 2 bases at V and 5 bases at J, with 15 bases between the two ends. CDR3 DNA: TGTGCCATCAGTGAGGGGCAGGGATTTGGGTATGGCTACACCTTC. Encoded protein: CAISEGQGFGYGYTF.

The rearrangement links TRBV9 to TRBJ1-2; D may be TRBD1 (6 bases). The germline V gene encodes CDR1 SGDLS and CDR2 YYNGEE. CDR3 length: 12 amino acids. V lost 2 bases and J 10 bases, leaving 12 bases between the germline ends. CDR3 coding DNA: TGTGCCAGCAGCGTTGGACAGAATTACTACACCTTC. This gives the protein CASSVGQNYYTF.

This clonotype has ten or more counts. This chain joins TRBV27 and TRBJ1-2; possibly TRBD1 for D (5 bases). V was shortened by 0 bases and J by 4 bases, with 18 bases between the two germline ends. The CDR3 runs to 17 residues. Germline CDR1 MNHEY, CDR2 SMNVEV (reference sequence). The DNA for the CDR3 is TGTGCCAGCAGTTTATCGGAACTTGAGGGACGGCGCTATGGCTACACCTTC. Residues: CASSLSELEGRRYGYTF.

This clonotype was seen a few times. The V and J genes are TRBV4-2 and TRBJ2-3; 15 bases agree with TRBD2. V trimming: 5 bases; J trimming: 3 bases; junction bases outside the gene matches: 12. The CDR3 contains 19 residues. Germline values: CDR1 LGHNA, CDR2 YNFKEQ. The chain's CDR3 is CASSTGLAGGPGSTDTQYF. The CDR3 nucleotides are TGTGCCAGCAGCACTGGACTAGCGGGAGGGCCAGGGTCAACAGATACGCAGTATTTT.

The chain combines TRBV9 with TRBJ2-1; 9 nucleotides match TRBD2. Germline CDR1 and CDR2: SGDLS and YYNGEE. V lost 4 bases, J lost 2 bases, and 10 bases stayed unmatched. CDR3 length: 17 amino acids. The CDR3 DNA sequence: TGTGCCAGCAGCCCCCGTTGGCTAGCGGGAACCTACAATGAGCAGTTCTTC. The encoded protein is CASSPRWLAGTYNEQFF.

In this sample, this clonotype turned up many times. This chain uses TRBV5-5 with TRBJ2-1; weak D call: TRBD1 (6 bases). Trimming shortened V by 0 bases and J by 6 bases, and 25 bases separated the two germline ends. Germline-derived CDR1 and CDR2 are SGHKS and YYEKEE (reference sequence). This CDR3 spans 19 amino acids. In nucleotides, the CDR3 is TGTGCCAGCAGCTTGGCTGGGGTTACCGGGACACCAAAGGCCAATGAGCAGTTCTTC. Translation gives CASSLAGVTGTPKANEQFF. Supplemented by reference TRBV5-5 and TRBJ2-1, the full variable domain reads DAGVTQSPTHLIKTRGQQVTLRCSPISGHKSVSWYQQVLGQGPQFIFQYYEKEERGRGNFPDRFSARQFPNYSSELNVNALLLGDSALYLCASSLAGVTGTPKANEQFFGPGTRLTVL.

Ten or more counts support this clonotype. Written as DNA, the CDR3 is TGTGCCAGCACGAGGGACAGGGGGCCCTACGAGCAGTACTTC. Amino acid sequence: CASTRDRGPYEQYF. V is TRBV2 and J is TRBJ2-7; 12 bases map to TRBD1. This CDR3 has 14 residues. Trimming at V came to 7 bases and at J to 2 bases, leaving 3 bases not matched to a gene. Germline V lookup: CDR1 SNHLY, CDR2 FYNNEI.

The CDR3 DNA reads as TGCAGCGTTGGTACAGCACTAACCTACGAGCAGTACTTC. Amino acid sequence: CSVGTALTYEQYF. The chain couples TRBV29-1 to TRBJ2-7; D call uncertain. The germline CDR1 and CDR2 sequences are SQVTM and ANQGSEA. This CDR3 region has 13 residues. Trimming left V 4 bases short and J 2 bases short, with 12 bases between.

The CDR3 protein is CASSVAGGRTDTQYF. CDR3 in DNA: TGTGCCAGCAGCGTAGCGGGAGGGCGCACAGATACGCAGTATTTT. J is TRBJ2-3 and V is TRBV9, with 8 bases identical to TRBD2. The CDR3 contains 15 residues. The germline V gene has CDR1 SGDLS and CDR2 YYNGEE. V lost 0 bases to trimming and J lost 1 base; unmatched junction nucleotides: 1.

This clonotype was found many times. This chain links TRBV12-3 or TRBV12-4 with TRBJ1-5; tentatively, D is TRBD1 (6 bases). The CDR3 is 13 residues long. The germline V and J ends were trimmed by 4 bases and 7 bases, with 11 bases remaining between them. CDR3: CASSYREGQPQHF. Here the CDR3 DNA reads TGTGCCAGCAGTTACAGGGAAGGCCAGCCCCAGCATTTT.

The table lists this clonotype with a few counts. This chain uses TRBV27 with TRBJ1-2; maybe TRBD1 (6 bases). CDR3 length: 16 amino acids. Per germline, CDR1 MNHEY and CDR2 SMNVEV (reference sequence). V shed 3 bases and J shed 0 bases, with 14 bases lying between them. CDR3 sequence: CASSFGGPSSNYGYTF. CDR3 DNA sequence: TGTGCCAGCAGTTTCGGGGGGCCCTCCTCTAACTATGGCTACACCTTC.

This clonotype was counted at least ten times. The V and J genes are TRBV20-1 and TRBJ2-7, with 7 bases fitting TRBD1. The CDR3 contains 12 residues. The V segment lost 6 bases and the J segment 3 bases; nucleotides outside the gene matches: 5. Germline V gene sequence: CDR1 DFQATT, CDR2 SNEGSKA (reference sequence). The CDR3 DNA is TGCAGTGCACAGGGACAGAGCTACGAGCAGTACTTC. Translating gives CSAQGQSYEQYF.

This clonotype was found many times. The rearrangement uses TRBV2 and TRBJ2-2, with D uncertain. Germline loops: CDR1 SNHLY, CDR2 FYNNEI. V lost 3 bases and J lost 5, with 10 bases in between. CDR3 size: 14 residues. The CDR3 reads CASSDPYRTGELFF. The CDR3 DNA is TGTGCCAGCAGTGACCCCTACAGAACCGGGGAGCTGTTTTTT.

V gene TRBV9 combines with J gene TRBJ2-7; 12 bases match TRBD2. The CDR3 consists of 15 residues. From germline, CDR1 is SGDLS and CDR2 YYNGEE. The V segment lost 0 bases and the J segment 7 bases; nucleotides outside the gene matches: 5. CDR3 residues: CASSVGGTSGREQYF. In DNA, the CDR3 is TGTGCCAGCAGCGTAGGGGGGACTAGCGGGCGGGAGCAGTACTTC.

This clonotype was seen many times. The chain joins TRBV20-1 to TRBJ1-1; TRBD1 matches at 7 bases. The V gene end was trimmed by 5 bases and the J gene end by 1 base; junction bases not matched to a gene: 7. This CDR3 region has 14 residues. Germline V gives CDR1 DFQATT, CDR2 SNEGSKA (reference sequence). The CDR3 nucleotides read TGCAGTGCTCCTACAGGGGCGGCGAACACTGAAGCTTTCTTT. It encodes CSAPTGAANTEAFF.

There are a few counts of this clonotype. V and J are TRBV14 and TRBJ2-3, with D perhaps matching TRBD1 (5 bases). Germline V lookup: CDR1 SGHDN, CDR2 FVKESK. V lost 1 base and J lost 4, with 12 bases in between. The length of the CDR3 is 15 residues. The CDR3 sequence: CASSQVGRLPDTQYF. CDR3 coding DNA: TGTGCCAGCAGCCAAGTGGGGCGTCTCCCAGATACGCAGTATTTT.

In its sample, this clonotype was seen many times. The chain carries TRBV20-1 and TRBJ1-2, with TRBD1 as a possible D gene (5 bases). The ends were cut back, 0 bases at V and 3 bases at J, with 5 bases in the middle. Germline loops: CDR1 DFQATT, CDR2 SNEGSKA (reference sequence). The CDR3 consists of 12 residues. The CDR3 protein is CSAREGDYGYTF. DNA for the CDR3: TGCAGTGCTAGAGAGGGGGACTATGGCTACACCTTC.

This clonotype was seen ten or more times. The chain uses TRBV6-5 and TRBJ2-1, with unresolved D. V lost 2 bases, J lost 0 bases, and 5 bases lay in between. Per germline, CDR1 MNHEY and CDR2 SVGAGI. The CDR3 is made up of 14 amino acids. The CDR3 here is CASSYEPSYNEQFF. CDR3 DNA sequence: TGTGCCAGCAGTTACGAGCCCTCCTACAATGAGCAGTTCTTC.

This clonotype was observed at least ten times. This chain joins TRBV3-1 and TRBJ2-5; 7 nucleotides align to TRBD1. This CDR3 region has 15 residues. Germline CDR1 reads LGHDT; CDR2 reads YNNKEL (reference sequence). J gave up 5 bases and V 6 bases, and 12 bases lay outside the gene matches. The DNA of the CDR3 is TGTGCCAGCAGTCGACCTTTAGGGGGCCCCGAGACCCAGTACTTC. Translated, it gives CASSRPLGGPETQYF.

This clonotype was observed many times. This chain joins TRBV3-1 and TRBJ1-2, with TRBD1 as a possible D gene (5 bases). Trimming removed 5 bases at V and 4 bases at J, with 17 bases between. Germline lookup yields CDR1 LGHDT and CDR2 YNNKEL (reference sequence). CDR3 length: 15 residues. This CDR3 reads CASSTRDARGYGYTF. DNA of the CDR3: TGTGCCAGCAGCACCCGGGACGCGAGGGGCTATGGCTACACCTTC.

Details on this clonotype: Being one base from a much bigger clone, this may be a read error. The chain has TRBV5-1 and TRBJ2-1; 10 bases agree with TRBD2. The J call is uncertain, as TRBJ2-7 better fits the DNA end. Germline V gene data show CDR1 as SGHRS and CDR2 as YFSETQ. The CDR3 contains 16 residues. The chain's CDR3 is CASSSLAGSSYNEQYF. The DNA of the CDR3 is TGCGCCAGCAGCTCACTAGCGGGGAGCTCCTACAATGAGCAGTACTTC.

As concerns this clonotype: This likely comes from a read error, as the CDR3 has no conserved phenylalanine or tryptophan at its end. The V call is TRBV15, the J call TRBJ1-2; 7 nucleotides line up with TRBD1. Germline-derived CDR1 and CDR2 are LNHNV and YYDKDF (reference sequence). Unmatched junction bases numbered 8, after V lost 1 base and J lost 0 bases. The CDR3 loop spans 17 amino acids. CDR3 sequence reads: CATSRGGTVPSNYGYTV. The CDR3 DNA sequence: TGTGCCACCAGCAGAGGGGGGACAGTACCTTCTAACTATGGCTACACCGTC.

There are many counts of this clonotype. V and J are TRBV20-1 and TRBJ2-3; a possible D gene is TRBD1 (5 bases). This CDR3 contains 11 residues. Germline V lookup: CDR1 DFQATT, CDR2 SNEGSKA (reference sequence). Trimming pared 6 bases from V and 4 bases from J, leaving 8 bases between. Written as DNA, the CDR3 is TGCAGTGCCCGCAGGGCAGATACGCAGTATTTT. Translating gives CSARRADTQYF.

Notes on this clonotype: A much larger clone differs from this one at a single base, so this may be a read error. V gene TRBV6-1 combines with J gene TRBJ1-1, with D unclear. Germline-derived CDR1 and CDR2 are MNHNS and SASEGT. The CDR3 extends over 14 amino acids. V dropped 6 bases and J dropped 6 bases, with 17 bases sitting between them. CDR3 nucleotides: TGTGCCAGCAGCAGATGGGAGGGAGGCGCTGAAGCTTTCTTT. Translating it yields CASSRWEGGAEAFF.